The clone carrying this TCR beta chain was seen many times. Its antigen is still unknown. The time point was: newly diagnosed GD, antithyroid drugs for less than 3 months. The TCR library was prepared using RNA isolated from PBMCs. Germline values: CDR1 MNHNS, CDR2 SASEGT. V lost 5 bases, J lost 4 bases, and 20 bases lay in between. There are 16 residues in the CDR3. The sample comes from a study of regulatory T cells in long-lasting Graves disease. Study-wide results and limits: Segments TRBV28, TRBJ1-2 and TRBJ2-5 showed preferential usage in persistent disease.

For TCR beta, libraries came from iRepertoire HTBI primers and Arm-PCR of CDR3 regions. TCRdb passed the multiplex PCR reads through MiXCR, listing each CDR3 protein once. This sample has some 560,000 distinct CDR3 sequences, with around 16% found just once. The sample was also reused in another study, on T cells in Graves' hyperthyroidism and ophthalmopathy.

This sample comprised peripheral blood mononuclear cells (PBMCs), obtained at new diagnosis, from a patient treated with antithyroid drugs. The chain couples TRBV6-1 to TRBJ1-1; D remains unclear. The TCR comes from a woman aged 40-60 years with Graves disease. As DNA, the CDR3 is TGTGCCAGCAGTCCCGGGTATAGGGCGAACATCACTGAAGCTTTCTTT. Residues: CASSPGYRANITEAFF.